This T cell receptor beta chain stems from a study of CXCR3-negative and CXCR3-positive naive CD8 T cells. Regarding the study as a whole: Naive CXCR3-positive cells had TRB CDR3s more hydrophobic than those of CXCR3-negative naive cells.

Germline CDR1 is MDHEN and CDR2 is SYDVKM. The CDR3 runs to 13 residues. Researchers prepared the TRB cDNA libraries using 5' RACE with UMI labels. TCRdb re-called the 5' RACE reads; one entry per CDR3 protein, DNA not given. Its clone listing holds 130,000 to 150,000 distinct CDR3 sequences. In regard to this clonotype: Its target is not known.

The source is a human donor in good health. Some clones in this sample may be carry-over from other donors' samples. The chain joins TRBV28 to TRBJ2-7. Material for sequencing was naive CXCR3+ CD8+ T cells from blood. As for subset: CD45RO-CCR7+CD27+CD95- naive CD8+ T cells expressing CXCR3 (TNR3+). The CDR3 region is CASSLLGPYEQYF.